The clone carrying this TCR beta chain was picked up many times. The germline CDR1 and CDR2 sequences are DFQATT and SNEGSKA (reference sequence). The CDR3 spans 15 residues. Trimming left V 4 bases short and J 5 bases short, with 17 bases between. The sample originates from a study of blood T cells in healthy people across ages. Primers used in a second PCR of about 7 to 12 cycles were a sample-barcoded 5' primer and a J-beta primer mix. TCRdb reprocessed the 5' RACE reads via MiXCR and lists one record per CDR3 protein. The table includes roughly 650,000 distinct CDR3 sequences, about a third detected once.

The sequenced sample was blood. The sequence was obtained from a woman aged 80 or over in good health. The V and J genes are TRBV20-1 and TRBJ1-4; the D gene is possibly TRBD1 (5 bases). CDR3 amino acids: CSAIEPGPSNEKLFF. In nucleotides, the CDR3 is TGCAGTGCTATAGAACCGGGACCGTCGAATGAAAAACTGTTTTTT.